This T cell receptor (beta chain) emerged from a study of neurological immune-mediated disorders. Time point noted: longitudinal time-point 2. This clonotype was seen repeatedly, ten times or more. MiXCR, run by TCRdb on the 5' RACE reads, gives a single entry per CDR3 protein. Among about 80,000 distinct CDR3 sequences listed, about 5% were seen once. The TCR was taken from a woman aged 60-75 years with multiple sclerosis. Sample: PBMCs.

CDR3 bases: TGTGCCAGCAGCCAAGAAGGCTTATATGGCTACACCTTC. It codes for CASSQEGLYGYTF. The chain is built from TRBV14 and TRBJ1-2, with D unclear. This CDR3 is built from 13 residues. Germline lookup yields CDR1 SGHDN and CDR2 FVKESK. With 0 bases removed from V and 5 bases from J, the gap between germline ends came to 7 bases.